This T cell receptor (beta chain) is from a study of beta chain features in type 1 diabetes. Investigators reverse transcribed all isolated RNA, so they sequenced expressed TCRB transcripts. Generated by immunoSEQ multiplex PCR, the TCRdb table keeps only in-frame clones and is missing some. The sample has 900,000 or so clones; under 20% are singletons. The study, taken as a whole, reports: A PCR bias possibly favoring shorter templates would apply equally to patients and controls. Type 1 diabetes patients had fewer VDJ junction insertions and more deletions.

Note on this clone: Its antigen remains unknown.

Germline CDR1 reads SGHDT; CDR2 reads YYEEEE. This CDR3 is 15 amino acids long. V was clipped by 4 bases and J by 5 bases, with 18 bases between them. The V and J genes are TRBV5-6 and TRBJ1-2, with D possibly matching TRBD1 (6 bases). The clonotype originates from a woman younger than 35 in good health. Sequenced sample: naive CD4+ T cells from blood. The CDR3 protein is CASSPQGLRAYGYTF. DNA of the CDR3: TGTGCCAGCAGCCCTCAGGGGCTACGGGCGTATGGCTACACCTTC.